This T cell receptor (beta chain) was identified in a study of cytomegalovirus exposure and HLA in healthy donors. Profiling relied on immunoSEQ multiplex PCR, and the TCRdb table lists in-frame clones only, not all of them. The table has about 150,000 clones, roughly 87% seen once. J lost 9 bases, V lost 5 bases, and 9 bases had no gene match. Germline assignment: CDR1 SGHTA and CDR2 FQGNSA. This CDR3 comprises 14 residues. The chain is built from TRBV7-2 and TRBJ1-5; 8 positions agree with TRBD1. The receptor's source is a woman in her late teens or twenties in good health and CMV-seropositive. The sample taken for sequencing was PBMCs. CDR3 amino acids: CASSPYGGQGPQHF. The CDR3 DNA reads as TGTGCCAGCAGCCCCTACGGTGGACAGGGGCCCCAGCATTTT.